The 12 T cell receptor beta chains below all came from one sample that was sequenced in a study of cytomegalovirus exposure and HLA in healthy donors. It was with 60 Vbeta and 13 Jbeta primers that the PCR ran. Method: immunoSEQ multiplex PCR; TCRdb's copy keeps in-frame clones and lacks some. The sample records 150,000 to 200,000 clones, about 80% being singletons. The sample was PBMCs. The receptors come from a woman aged 30 to 39 in good health and CMV-seropositive.

This chain connects TRBV6-6 to TRBJ1-1; TRBD1 might be the D (6 bases). The germline V and J ends were trimmed by 5 bases and 4 bases, with 14 bases remaining between them. Looked up from germline, CDR1 is MNHNY and CDR2 is SVGAGI (reference sequence). This CDR3 comprises 14 residues. CDR3 amino acids: CASSPNRVATEAFF. CDR3 nucleotide sequence: TGTGCCAGCAGTCCCAACAGGGTGGCCACTGAAGCTTTCTTT.

V usage is TRBV27 and J usage is TRBJ2-2; TRBD1 matches at 9 bases. Germline loops: CDR1 MNHEY, CDR2 SMNVEV (reference sequence). The trim removed 8 bases at V and 2 bases at J, leaving 9 bases unmatched. The CDR3 extends over 16 amino acids. As DNA, the CDR3 is TGTGCCAGCGGGGACAGGGTCTTCTTTAACACCGGGGAGCTGTTTTTT. Translated, it gives CASGDRVFFNTGELFF.

V gene TRBV29-1 combines with J gene TRBJ2-7; 8 bases map to TRBD2. V was pared by 2 bases and J by 4 bases, with 13 bases of the junction left unmatched. Looked up from germline, CDR1 is SQVTM and CDR2 is ANQGSEA. This CDR3 is built from 16 residues. Here the CDR3 reads CSVEYGGGGTLYEQYF. DNA of the CDR3: TGCAGCGTTGAATATGGTGGCGGGGGGACTTTATACGAGCAGTACTTC.

This chain links TRBV7-2 with TRBJ2-7, with 11 bases identical to TRBD1. CDR3 length: 16 residues. V shed 6 bases and J 0 bases; nucleotides not matched to a gene: 7. Germline assignment: CDR1 SGHTA and CDR2 FQGNSA. This chain's CDR3 is CASRLGGTGGSYEQYF. CDR3 sequence (DNA): TGTGCCAGCAGACTAGGGGGGACAGGGGGCTCCTACGAGCAGTACTTC.

In the case of this clone: Other DNA sequences in the sample encode the same CDR3. The genes are TRBV6-5 and TRBJ1-2; maybe TRBD1 (6 bases). The V gene's germline CDR1 is MNHEY and CDR2 SVGAGI. V was shortened by 0 bases and J by 2 bases, with 7 bases between the two germline ends. This CDR3 region has 14 residues. In DNA, the CDR3 is TGTGCCAGCAGTTACTCGAGGGGGAACTATGGCTACACCTTC. Its translation: CASSYSRGNYGYTF.

The rearrangement joins TRBV2 to TRBJ1-5, with 9 bases aligning to TRBD1. Germline V gene data show CDR1 as SNHLY and CDR2 as FYNNEI. The CDR3 sequence is 14 residues long. Trimming at V came to 5 bases and at J to 6 bases, leaving 5 bases not matched to a gene. CDR3 coding DNA: TGTGCCAGCAGTACCGGGACAGGGAGTCAGCCCCAGCATTTT. It specifies CASSTGTGSQPQHF.

The gene calls are TRBV5-1 and TRBJ1-1, with TRBD1 identical over 7 bases. The CDR3 sequence is 13 residues long. Germline CDR1 reads SGHRS; CDR2 reads YFSETQ. Germline trimming cut 0 bases from V and 7 bases from J; bases unmatched to any gene: 3. The CDR3 nucleotides are TGCGCCAGCAGCTTGGTTGGGACAGTTGAAGCTTTCTTT. It is translated as CASSLVGTVEAFF.

The rearrangement links TRBV29-1 to TRBJ1-1; D is unclear. V was pared by 6 bases and J by 6 bases, with 11 bases between. The germline CDR1 and CDR2 sequences are SQVTM and ANQGSEA. This CDR3 contains 11 residues. CDR3 in DNA: TGCAGCGTAACCAGTATACCTGAAGCTTTCTTT. Translating it yields CSVTSIPEAFF.

The rearrangement uses TRBV9 and TRBJ1-3; D call uncertain. Trimming stripped 4 bases from V and 0 bases from J, with 11 bases between. This CDR3 region has 15 residues. Germline-derived CDR1 and CDR2 are SGDLS and YYNGEE. The chain's CDR3 is CASSPLADSGNTIYF. The CDR3 DNA sequence: TGTGCCAGCAGCCCCCTGGCCGACTCTGGAAACACCATATATTTT.

The chain employs TRBV19 and TRBJ1-1; no firm D call. Trimming removed 3 bases at V and 0 bases at J, with 20 bases between. This CDR3 comprises 18 residues. The germline V gene encodes CDR1 LNHDA and CDR2 SQIVND (reference sequence). The CDR3 coding sequence is TGTGCCAGTAGTATTAGCGAGTTACTTCCGTTCATGAACACTGAAGCTTTCTTT. Protein: CASSISELLPFMNTEAFF.

This clone was found once. This sequence joins TRBV5-1 and TRBJ1-1; 8 bases map to TRBD1. After removal of 3 bases from V and 2 bases from J, the junction contained 3 bases not matched to a gene. This CDR3 has 14 amino acids. Germline CDR1 SGHRS, CDR2 YFSETQ. For the CDR3, the DNA is TGCGCCAGCAGCTCAGGGGGCATAAACACTGAAGCTTTCTTT. Amino acids: CASSSGGINTEAFF.

This clone is a singleton in its sample. Other nucleotide sequences in the sample specify the same CDR3. V is TRBV4-3 and J is TRBJ2-1; D not certain. CDR3 length: 14 residues. Germline values: CDR1 LGHNA, CDR2 YSLEER. Trimming took off 1 base at V and 4 bases at J, with 8 bases between the two ends. The CDR3 DNA reads as TGCGCCAGCAGCCAAGGACTCGAATACAATGAGCAGTTCTTC. Protein sequence: CASSQGLEYNEQFF.